What follows are 26 T cell receptor beta chains derived from one specimen sequenced in a study of CD8 T cells in Susac syndrome. The RNA, about 0.5 to 1 ug, was put through reverse transcription using random hexamers. TCRdb ran MiXCR on the immunoSEQ multiplex PCR reads and lists one entry per CDR3 protein. The sample shows 90,000 to 150,000 distinct CDR3 sequences, around 93% of them seen only once. Sequenced input: CD8+ T cells from PBMCs. The receptors come from a human donor in good health.

This clonotype is a singleton in its sample. The chain is built from TRBV12-3 or TRBV12-4 and TRBJ1-6, with unresolved D. V was pared by 6 bases and J by 0 bases, with 9 bases between. The CDR3 spans 15 residues. The CDR3 nucleotides are TGTGCCAGCAGGGGGAAGAGCTCCTATAATTCACCCCTCCACTTT. Translation: CASRGKSSYNSPLHF.

This clonotype was detected a few times. The chain has TRBV11-2 and TRBJ2-7; D is possibly TRBD2 (6 bases). Germline CDR1 is SGHAT and CDR2 is FQNNGV. This CDR3 comprises 15 residues. V was trimmed by 5 bases and J by 0 bases, leaving 14 bases between them. The CDR3 DNA sequence: TGTGCCAGCAGCATGATAGCGGAACCCTCCTACGAGCAGTACTTC. It specifies CASSMIAEPSYEQYF.

The chain is built from TRBV20-1 and TRBJ2-5; the match to TRBD1 covers 7 bases. The germline V gene has CDR1 DFQATT and CDR2 SNEGSKA (reference sequence). This CDR3 has 14 amino acids. J gave up 5 bases and V 6 bases, and 12 bases lay outside the gene matches. The CDR3 loop is CSAPQDRARETQYF. CDR3 DNA sequence: TGCAGTGCGCCTCAAGACAGGGCCCGGGAGACCCAGTACTTC.

V gene TRBV18 combines with J gene TRBJ2-1; 8 nucleotides agree with TRBD2. V was pared by 6 bases and J by 9 bases, with 19 bases of the junction left unmatched. The CDR3 spans 17 residues. Germline V gene sequence: CDR1 KGHSH, CDR2 LQKENI. The CDR3 DNA reads as TGTGCCAGCTCGACCAAGGCTTCTACGGGAGGGCCGGGTGAGCAGTTCTTC. It codes for CASSTKASTGGPGEQFF.

The CDR3 nucleotides read TGTGCCAGTAGCCTTCCGGGACAGGGGCAGGCCATTCAGTACTTC. This codes for CASSLPGQGQAIQYF. The chain couples TRBV19 to TRBJ2-4, with 10 bases aligning to TRBD1. With V trimmed by 6 bases and J by 9 bases, 11 bases remained unmatched. Germline assignment: CDR1 LNHDA and CDR2 SQIVND (reference sequence). This CDR3 comprises 15 residues.

The chain has TRBV7-2 and TRBJ1-2; D unresolved. V gave up 1 base and J gave up 6 bases, with 9 bases separating them. Germline assignment: CDR1 SGHTA and CDR2 FQGNSA. This CDR3 region has 13 residues. CDR3 amino acids: CASSLEMFDGYTF. In DNA, the CDR3 is TGTGCCAGCAGCTTAGAAATGTTTGATGGCTACACCTTC.

The chain employs TRBV10-3 and TRBJ2-3; weak D call: TRBD2 (5 bases). V was pared by 6 bases and J by 0 bases, with 7 bases between. Germline CDR1 is ENHRY and CDR2 is SYGVKD. The CDR3 has 13 residues. The CDR3 spells CAISGVSTDTQYF. The CDR3 bases are TGTGCCATCAGCGGGGTTAGCACAGATACGCAGTATTTT.

The chain joins TRBV2 to TRBJ1-1; D might be TRBD1 (5 bases). V was clipped by 9 bases and J by 5 bases, with 13 bases between them. The CDR3 sequence is 12 residues long. Germline CDR1 and CDR2: SNHLY and FYNNEI. The CDR3 loop is CARFSGLTEAFF. The DNA of the CDR3 is TGTGCCAGATTTTCAGGGCTGACTGAAGCTTTCTTT.

V usage is TRBV20-1 and J usage is TRBJ2-7, with no clear D. Trimming took 5 bases from V and 0 from J, leaving 11 bases between them. CDR3 size: 13 residues. Germline V lookup: CDR1 DFQATT, CDR2 SNEGSKA (reference sequence). CDR3 region: CSAPRGPSYEQYF. DNA of the CDR3: TGCAGTGCTCCGCGCGGACCCTCCTACGAGCAGTACTTC.

The chain recombines TRBV9 with TRBJ2-3; tentative D call: TRBD1 (6 bases). Trimming shortened V by 4 bases and J by 4 bases, and 10 bases separated the two germline ends. The CDR3 sequence is 13 residues long. The germline V gene has CDR1 SGDLS and CDR2 YYNGEE. The chain's CDR3 is CASSPDSSDTQYF. The DNA of the CDR3 is TGTGCCAGCAGCCCGGACAGCTCAGATACGCAGTATTTT.

The rearrangement uses TRBV20-1 and TRBJ2-5; 13 bases are a match to TRBD2. J was trimmed by 4 bases and V by 5 bases; bases with no gene match: 7. CDR3 size: 15 residues. CDR1 and CDR2 (germline): DFQATT, SNEGSKA (reference sequence). The CDR3: CSAVRLAGGTETQYF. CDR3 in DNA: TGCAGTGCTGTTAGACTAGCGGGAGGCACAGAGACCCAGTACTTC.

This clonotype was counted between two and nine times. The chain recombines TRBV7-9 with TRBJ2-4, with 11 bases identical to TRBD1. Germline V gene sequence: CDR1 SEHNR, CDR2 FQNEAQ (reference sequence). This CDR3 is built from 15 residues. The ends lost 5 bases at V and 5 bases at J; junction bases unmatched: 5. CDR3: CASSRTGGEQNIQYF. The CDR3 coding sequence is TGTGCCAGCAGCCGGACAGGGGGCGAGCAAAACATTCAGTACTTC.

The J gene is TRBJ2-2, the V gene TRBV7-3; no clear D. This CDR3 is 13 amino acids long. Germline loops: CDR1 SGHTA, CDR2 FQGTGA. The ends were cut back, 5 bases at V and 6 bases at J, with 10 bases in the middle. CDR3 sequence reads: CASSPRQAGELFF. The CDR3 DNA reads as TGTGCCAGCAGCCCTCGTCAAGCCGGGGAGCTGTTTTTT.

The chain joins TRBV6-1 to TRBJ2-7, with D perhaps assigned TRBD1 or TRBD2 (6 bases each). Trimming shortened V by 3 bases and J by 1 base, and 10 bases separated the two germline ends. CDR3 length equals 14 residues. Germline CDR1 MNHNS, CDR2 SASEGT. This chain's CDR3 is CASSEGAGSYEQYF. DNA for the CDR3: TGTGCCAGCAGTGAGGGGGCGGGGTCCTACGAGCAGTACTTC.

The chain carries TRBV7-2 and TRBJ2-1; D is undetermined. V lost 1 base, J lost 4 bases, and 11 bases lay in between. The CDR3 has 15 residues. Per the germline V gene, CDR1 is SGHTA and CDR2 is FQGNSA. CDR3 sequence (DNA): TGTGCCAGCAGCTTAGGTGTTGGCAAATACAATGAGCAGTTCTTC. It translates to CASSLGVGKYNEQFF.

V is TRBV5-4 and J is TRBJ2-2; D may be TRBD2 (6 bases). The CDR3 sequence is 16 residues long. V was shortened by 3 bases and J by 5 bases, with 17 bases between the two germline ends. Germline V CDR1 and CDR2: SGHNT, YYREEE (reference sequence). The CDR3 bases are TGTGCCAGCAGCTCCCCGTTGACGGGGGAGACCGGGGAGCTGTTTTTT. This sequence encodes CASSSPLTGETGELFF.

The CDR3 reads CASSVLGTGINNEQFF. DNA of the CDR3: TGTGCCAGCAGTGTCTTAGGGACAGGGATTAACAATGAGCAGTTCTTC. The chain uses TRBV25-1 and TRBJ2-1; TRBD1 matches 9 bases. The germline CDR1 and CDR2 sequences are MGHDK and SYGVNS. The CDR3 totals 16 residues. The V segment lost 4 bases and the J segment 5 bases; nucleotides outside the gene matches: 9.

The V and J genes are TRBV7-9 and TRBJ2-7; D tentatively reads TRBD1 or TRBD2 (5 bases each). Germline CDR1 is SEHNR and CDR2 is FQNEAQ (reference sequence). The CDR3 consists of 16 residues. V lost 2 bases and J lost 5, with 19 bases in between. CDR3 amino acids: CASSLLGRGRNHEQYF. As DNA, the CDR3 is TGTGCCAGCAGCTTATTAGGTCGGGGCAGGAATCACGAGCAGTACTTC.

The V call is TRBV5-1, the J call TRBJ2-5; 8 bases are a match to TRBD1. CDR1 SGHRS and CDR2 YFSETQ come from the germline V gene. The CDR3 sequence is 14 residues long. V was pared by 3 bases and J by 4 bases, with 5 bases of the junction left unmatched. Written as DNA, the CDR3 is TGCGCCAGCAGCTCGACAGGGGTCGGAGAGACCCAGTACTTC. Translated, it gives CASSSTGVGETQYF.

The CDR3 loop reads CSVRLGQGRSDTQYF. Here the CDR3 DNA reads TGCAGCGTACGTTTGGGACAGGGTAGGTCAGATACGCAGTATTTT. The rearrangement links TRBV29-1 to TRBJ2-3; 9 bases agree with TRBD1. V lost 6 bases, J lost 4 bases, and 11 bases stayed unmatched. The CDR3 extends over 15 amino acids. CDR1 SQVTM and CDR2 ANQGSEA come from the germline V gene.

This clonotype occurred a few times. This chain connects TRBV6-5 to TRBJ2-3; D may be TRBD1 (6 bases). There are 16 residues in the CDR3. Germline V lookup: CDR1 MNHEY, CDR2 SVGAGI. V was cut by 4 bases and J by 1 base, with 15 bases left in between. Here the CDR3 reads CASSSQQGWGTDTQYF. CDR3 nucleotides: TGTGCCAGCAGTTCCCAACAGGGATGGGGCACAGATACGCAGTATTTT.

Details on this clonotype: The junction does not match germline at one end; this may be a read error. The chain uses TRBV20-1 and TRBJ1-1, with TRBD1 matching 9 bases. CDR3 length: 16 residues. Germline CDR1 DFQATT, CDR2 SNEGSKA (reference sequence). CDR3 sequence: CSARDSTGGPNAEAFF. DNA for the CDR3: TGCAGTGCTAGAGATAGCACAGGGGGCCCGAACGCTGAAGCTTTCTTT.

This sequence joins TRBV5-1 and TRBJ1-4; possibly TRBD1 for D (5 bases). CDR1 SGHRS and CDR2 YFSETQ come from the germline V gene. The CDR3 is made up of 14 amino acids. V lost 4 bases and J lost 8, with 15 bases in between. CDR3 amino acids: CASSPETGGEKLFF. The CDR3 nucleotides are TGCGCCAGCAGCCCAGAAACCGGGGGAGAAAAACTGTTTTTT.

V usage is TRBV4-3 and J usage is TRBJ1-2; D unresolved. Germline CDR1 reads LGHNA; CDR2 reads YSLEER. The V gene lost 1 base and the J gene lost 4 bases, with 16 bases spanning the gap. The CDR3 totals 16 residues. The CDR3 region has the DNA TGCGCCAGCAGCCAAGGTAGCCTCCTTTCCGTCTATGGCTACACCTTC. It is translated as CASSQGSLLSVYGYTF.

CDR3 nucleotides: TGCGCCAGCACTCAGGGGGGCGCTGGGAACACTGAAGCTTTCTTT. It yields the protein CASTQGGAGNTEAFF. This rearrangement joins TRBV5-1 to TRBJ1-1; TRBD1 matches 7 bases. With V trimmed by 6 bases and J by 1 base, 9 bases remained unmatched. Germline V lookup: CDR1 SGHRS, CDR2 YFSETQ. The CDR3 is made up of 15 amino acids.

The chain combines TRBV5-4 with TRBJ1-2; D not resolved. The CDR3 runs to 15 residues. The V gene's germline CDR1 is SGHNT and CDR2 YYREEE (reference sequence). V lost 1 base, J lost 0 bases, and 10 bases lay in between. The DNA of the CDR3 is TGTGCCAGCAGCTTGCGTCCGGGAGCTAACTATGGCTACACCTTC. Translating gives CASSLRPGANYGYTF.